One and the same sample provided the 9 T cell receptor beta chains below, sequenced in a study of vaccination effects on CD4 cells after COVID-19. Clones were sequenced by immunoSEQ multiplex PCR, and TCRdb holds only the in-frame ones, with some missing. This table holds tens of thousands of clones, 73% found once. Their recognized antigens are unknown. Ahead of sequencing, the ViraFEST assay grew antigen-specific CD4+ T cells using viral peptide pools. Isolating CD4+ T cells followed less than 11 days of culture. No vaccinee had earlier SARS-CoV-2 infection, and nucleocapsid antibodies were negative. The input for sequencing was CD4+ T cells from PBMCs cultured with SARS-CoV-2 spike peptides, taken before COVID-19 vaccination. Receptors originate from a human donor who received a COVID-19 vaccine.

The V and J genes are TRBV6-4 and TRBJ1-2; D remains unclear. The CDR3 consists of 14 residues. Germline V CDR1 and CDR2: MRHNA, SNTAGT. The V end lost 6 bases, the J end lost 4 bases, and 15 bases lay between the germline ends. The CDR3 here is CASSDRGGSYGYTF. CDR3 DNA sequence: TGTGCCAGCAGCGACCGCGGCGGGAGCTATGGCTACACCTTC.

J is TRBJ2-4 and V is TRBV11-3; TRBD2 agrees at 8 bases. Losses at the gene ends were 5 bases for V and 9 bases for J; bases not matched to a gene: 6. CDR3 length: 13 amino acids. Germline values: CDR1 SGHNT, CDR2 YENEEA. CDR3 residues: CASSTTLAGIQYF. The CDR3 DNA is TGTGCCAGCAGCACGACTCTAGCGGGCATTCAGTACTTC.

The chain couples TRBV11-2 to TRBJ1-2; D might be TRBD1 (6 bases). Looked up from germline, CDR1 is SGHAT and CDR2 is FQNNGV. V was clipped by 6 bases and J by 0 bases, with 11 bases between them. CDR3 length: 14 residues. The CDR3 DNA follows: TGTGCCAGCAGACAGACAGGAGCTAACTATGGCTACACCTTC. As protein: CASRQTGANYGYTF.

This chain uses TRBV10-1 with TRBJ2-5; TRBD2 aligns across 14 bases. V lost 5 bases and J lost 5; bases outside the gene matches: 7. The germline V gene encodes CDR1 WNHNN and CDR2 SYGVQD (reference sequence). The CDR3 runs 16 residues. CDR3 in DNA: TGCGCCAGCAGTTTGGGACTAGCGGGAGATTGGGAGACCCAGTACTTC. It yields the protein CASSLGLAGDWETQYF.

The genes are TRBV29-1 and TRBJ1-2; weak D call: TRBD1 (6 bases). V was trimmed by 7 bases and J by 6 bases, leaving 15 bases between them. Looked up from germline, CDR1 is SQVTM and CDR2 is ANQGSEA. This CDR3 region has 12 residues. CDR3 amino acids: CSASGHRDGYTF. CDR3 nucleotides: TGCAGCGCTAGTGGACACAGGGATGGCTACACCTTC.

The J gene is TRBJ2-2, the V gene TRBV5-1; 11 nucleotides line up with TRBD2. There are 16 residues in the CDR3. J gave up 7 bases and V 4 bases, and 9 bases lay outside the gene matches. Looked up from germline, CDR1 is SGHRS and CDR2 is YFSETQ. In nucleotides, the CDR3 is TGCGCCAGCAGCCCTCTAGCGGGGGGCACGAGCGGGGAGCTGTTTTTT. Its translation is CASSPLAGGTSGELFF.

J is TRBJ2-1 and V is TRBV7-2; possible D gene TRBD2, 5 bases. The CDR3 is 16 amino acids. Germline CDR1 reads SGHTA; CDR2 reads FQGNSA. Trimming pared 4 bases from V and 3 bases from J, leaving 16 bases between. The DNA of the CDR3 is TGTGCCAGCAGCTCCAAACTAGGTGGGAACTACAATGAGCAGTTCTTC. Translation: CASSSKLGGNYNEQFF.

The chain uses TRBV10-1 and TRBJ2-3; TRBD2 is a possible D gene (7 bases). The germline gives CDR1 WNHNN, CDR2 SYGVQD (reference sequence). The V gene lost 4 bases and the J gene lost 1 base, with 12 bases spanning the gap. The CDR3 extends over 15 amino acids. The CDR3 loop is CASSVGGGGTDTQYF. The CDR3 nucleotides are TGCGCCAGCAGTGTAGGGGGGGGAGGCACAGATACGCAGTATTTT.

The rearrangement links TRBV3-1 (or the pseudogene TRBV3-2) to TRBJ2-3; D is possibly TRBD2 (5 bases). The CDR3 totals 15 residues. Germline CDR1 LGHDT, CDR2 YNNKEL (reference sequence). Trimming pared 4 bases from V and 4 bases from J, leaving 15 bases between. Here the CDR3 DNA reads TGTGCCAGCAGCCTCCCGGGGTCCGGTCCAGATACGCAGTATTTT. Translated, it gives CASSLPGSGPDTQYF.